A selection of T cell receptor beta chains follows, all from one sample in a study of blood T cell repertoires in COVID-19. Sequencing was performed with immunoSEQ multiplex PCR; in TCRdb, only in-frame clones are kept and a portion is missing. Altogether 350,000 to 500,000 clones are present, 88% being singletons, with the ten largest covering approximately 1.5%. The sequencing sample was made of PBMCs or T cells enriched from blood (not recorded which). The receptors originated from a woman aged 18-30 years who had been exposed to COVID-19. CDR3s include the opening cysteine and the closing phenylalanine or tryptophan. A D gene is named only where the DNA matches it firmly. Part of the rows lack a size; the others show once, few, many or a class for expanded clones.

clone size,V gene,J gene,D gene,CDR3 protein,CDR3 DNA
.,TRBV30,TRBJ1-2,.,CASGVNYGYTF,TGTGCCTCAGGGGTAAACTATGGCTACACCTTC
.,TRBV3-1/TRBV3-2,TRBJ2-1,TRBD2,CASRVSGRTYNEQFF,TGTGCCAGCAGGGTCAGCGGGAGAACGTACAATGAGCAGTTCTTC
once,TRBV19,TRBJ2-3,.,CASSGGLFKDTQYF,TGTGCCAGTAGTGGGGGACTGTTTAAGGATACGCAGTATTTT
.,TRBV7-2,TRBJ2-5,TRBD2,CASSPGTSGALGLETQYF,TGTGCCAGCAGCCCCGGGACTAGCGGGGCCCTAGGACTCGAGACCCAGTACTTC
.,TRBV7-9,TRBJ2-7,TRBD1,CASSSTGGTYEQYF,TGTGCCAGCAGCTCGACAGGGGGCACGTACGAGCAGTACTTC
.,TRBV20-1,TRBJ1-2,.,CSATRDKGYTF,TGCAGTGCTACCCGGGACAAAGGCTACACCTTC
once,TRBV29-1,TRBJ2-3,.,CSVQGPGGTDTQYF,TGCAGCGTTCAGGGGCCCGGTGGCACAGATACGCAGTATTTT
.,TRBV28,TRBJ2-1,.,CASSFLAGNNEQFF,TGTGCCAGCAGTTTTTTGGCGGGAAACAATGAGCAGTTCTTC
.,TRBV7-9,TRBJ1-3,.,CASGRQAGNTIYF,TGTGCCAGCGGACGACAGGCTGGAAACACCATATATTTT
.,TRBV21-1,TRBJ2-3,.,CASSKRSSGTGGSRADTQYF,TGTGCCAGCAGCAAAAGATCATCGGGGACAGGGGGCTCTAGGGCAGATACGCAGTATTTT
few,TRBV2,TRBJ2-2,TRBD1,CASRPGQGGTGELFF,TGTGCCAGCAGACCGGGACAGGGTGGTACCGGGGAGCTGTTTTTT
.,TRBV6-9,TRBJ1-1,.,CASSYGSDLTEAFF,TGTGCCAGCAGTTACGGGTCAGACCTCACTGAAGCTTTCTTT
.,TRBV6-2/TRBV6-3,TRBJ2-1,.,CASSYRGGTDYNEQFF,TGTGCCAGCAGTTACAGGGGCGGGACGGACTACAATGAGCAGTTCTTC
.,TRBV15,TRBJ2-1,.,CATSRGADNEQFF,TGTGCCACCAGCAGAGGTGCGGACAATGAGCAGTTCTTC
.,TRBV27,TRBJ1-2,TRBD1,CASSLASQGNYGYTF,TGTGCCAGCAGTTTAGCCTCACAGGGGAACTATGGCTACACCTTC
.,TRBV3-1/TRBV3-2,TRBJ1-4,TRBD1,CASSPRDRGLPNEKLFF,TGTGCCAGCAGCCCCCGGGACAGGGGGCTGCCTAATGAAAAACTGTTTTTT
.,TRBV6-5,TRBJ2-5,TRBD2,CASNELAGGPKTQYF,TGTGCCAGCAACGAACTAGCGGGGGGGCCGAAGACCCAGTACTTC
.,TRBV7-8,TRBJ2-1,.,CASSLRTTSPYNEQFF,TGTGCCAGCAGCTTAAGGACCACTAGTCCCTACAATGAGCAGTTCTTC
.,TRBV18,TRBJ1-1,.,CASSPDSRNSNTEAFF,TGTGCCAGCTCACCCGACAGTCGCAATTCAAACACTGAAGCTTTCTTT
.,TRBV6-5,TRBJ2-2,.,CASSYSSPGELFF,TGTGCCAGCAGTTACTCGTCTCCCGGGGAGCTGTTTTTT
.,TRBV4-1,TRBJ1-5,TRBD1,CASSQGAGTGFFQPQHF,TGCGCCAGCAGCCAAGGTGCCGGGACAGGGTTTTTTCAGCCCCAGCATTTT
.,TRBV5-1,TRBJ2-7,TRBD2,CASSLATGGSYEQYF,TGCGCCAGCAGCTTGGCGACGGGGGGTTCCTACGAGCAGTACTTC
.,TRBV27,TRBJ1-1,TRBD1,CASSPWTGNDEAFF,TGTGCCAGCAGTCCCTGGACAGGCAATGATGAAGCTTTCTTT
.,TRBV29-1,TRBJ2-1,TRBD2,CSVEGRASGKTFSYNEQFF,TGCAGCGTTGAAGGCCGGGCTAGCGGGAAAACCTTCTCCTACAATGAGCAGTTCTTC